The 3 T cell receptor beta chains below all came from one sample that was sequenced in a study of CD8+ T cells in alopecia areata. Indicated treatment: oral pan-JAK inhibitor, 5-10 mg twice daily. The authors extracted RNA and reverse transcribed it into cDNA as the sequencing template. Profiling relied on immunoSEQ multiplex PCR, and the TCRdb table lists in-frame clones only, not all of them. There are around 97,000 clones in the sample; under 90% occur only once, and 8.5% to 14% lies in the top ten. The specimen comprised CD8+ T cells sorted from blood, sampled at week 34, from a patient treated with tofacitinib. Source of these receptors: a human donor with alopecia areata.

V usage is TRBV27 and J usage is TRBJ2-7; D is possibly TRBD1 (5 bases). Germline values: CDR1 MNHEY, CDR2 SMNVEV (reference sequence). V dropped 6 bases and J dropped 4 bases, with 7 bases sitting between them. This CDR3 is built from 11 residues. The CDR3 protein is CASSRDYEQYF. CDR3 DNA sequence: TGTGCCAGCAGCAGGGATTACGAGCAGTACTTC.

The chain employs TRBV7-9 and TRBJ2-5; the D gene is possibly TRBD2 (5 bases). Germline lookup yields CDR1 SEHNR and CDR2 FQNEAQ (reference sequence). The CDR3 spans 12 residues. Trimming took 1 base from V and 11 from J, leaving 11 bases between them. The CDR3 region is CASSLDSWEQYF. The DNA for the CDR3 is TGTGCCAGCAGCTTAGACTCCTGGGAGCAGTACTTC.

The V call is TRBV6-5, the J call TRBJ2-4; 8 nucleotides align to TRBD1. CDR1 and CDR2 from the germline V gene are MNHEY and SVGAGI. J lost 6 bases, V lost 5 bases, and 9 bases had no gene match. The CDR3 totals 15 residues. The CDR3: CASSPARTGSNIQYF. DNA of the CDR3: TGTGCCAGCAGTCCGGCCCGGACAGGGTCAAACATTCAGTACTTC.